These T cell receptor beta chains were read from a single sample in a study of brain T cells in children with intractable seizures. Sequencing was performed with immunoSEQ multiplex PCR; in TCRdb, only in-frame clones are kept and a portion is missing. The sample lists around 44,000 clones, around nine tenths occurring once. This sample comprised peripheral blood, obtained at surgery. Source of these receptors: a girl aged 2 to 9 with tuberous sclerosis and intractable seizures. The CDR3 runs from the conserved cysteine through the conserved F or W. D genes are given only for firm matches. Clone size is not always given. Where it is, it says once, few, many or a class for expanded clones.

J: TRBJ1-6; size: -; D: -; V: TRBV4-1; CDR3: CASSQGSRSYNSPLHF; DNA: TGCGCCAGCAGCCAGGGTAGTCGTTCCTATAATTCACCCCTCCACTTT
J: TRBJ1-1; size: -; D: -; V: TRBV29-1; CDR3: CSVIRGAIQAFF; DNA: TGCAGCGTTATCAGGGGAGCAATCCAAGCTTTCTTT
J: TRBJ1-6; size: -; D: -; V: TRBV19; CDR3: CATQSSYNSPLHF; DNA: TGTGCCACCCAGAGCTCCTATAATTCACCCCTCCACTTT
J: TRBJ1-5; size: -; D: -; V: TRBV6-1; CDR3: CASSEDNYSNQPQHF; DNA: TGTGCCAGCAGCGAAGACAACTATAGCAATCAGCCCCAGCATTTT
J: TRBJ1-3; size: -; D: -; V: TRBV5-1; CDR3: CASSSGPGNTIYF; DNA: TGCGCCAGCAGCTCAGGTCCTGGAAACACCATATATTTT
J: TRBJ2-3; size: -; D: -; V: TRBV27; CDR3: CASSLRGDTPSTDTQYF; DNA: TGTGCCAGCAGTTTAAGGGGGGACACCCCAAGCACAGATACGCAGTATTTT
J: TRBJ1-5; size: -; D: -; V: TRBV19; CDR3: CASSREGGQPQHF; DNA: TGTGCCAGTAGTAGAGAAGGGGGTCAGCCCCAGCATTTT
J: TRBJ2-5; size: -; D: TRBD1; V: TRBV12-5; CDR3: CASGRQGAQETQYF; DNA: TGTGCTAGTGGTCGACAGGGGGCCCAAGAGACCCAGTACTTC
J: TRBJ1-1; size: -; D: -; V: TRBV2; CDR3: CASSETSWGLNTEAFF; DNA: TGTGCCAGCAGTGAAACGTCCTGGGGCCTGAACACTGAAGCTTTCTTT
J: TRBJ2-3; size: -; D: -; V: TRBV27; CDR3: CASRPLGAGAGGADTQYF; DNA: TGTGCCAGCAGGCCCCTCGGCGCGGGGGCCGGGGGAGCAGATACGCAGTATTTT
J: TRBJ2-4; size: -; D: -; V: TRBV5-3; CDR3: CARSLDPDRLAKNIQYF; DNA: TGTGCCAGAAGCTTGGACCCAGACCGACTAGCCAAAAACATTCAGTACTTC
J: TRBJ1-2; size: -; D: TRBD1; V: TRBV5-1; CDR3: CASSLGRQGAGYGYTF; DNA: TGCGCCAGCAGCTTGGGGCGACAGGGGGCAGGCTATGGCTACACCTTC
J: TRBJ1-1; size: -; D: -; V: TRBV5-1; CDR3: CASSQQGAEAFF; DNA: TGCGCCAGCAGTCAACAGGGCGCTGAAGCTTTCTTT
J: TRBJ2-1; size: once; D: -; V: TRBV4-1; CDR3: CASSQVRGRTYNEQFF; DNA: TGCGCCAGCAGCCAAGTTCGAGGGCGCACCTACAATGAGCAGTTCTTC
J: TRBJ1-5; size: -; D: -; V: TRBV3-1/TRBV3-2; CDR3: CASSQVGQPQHF; DNA: TGTGCCAGCAGCCAAGTGGGGCAGCCCCAGCATTTT
J: TRBJ2-1; size: -; D: -; V: TRBV13; CDR3: CASSLEGRRDSYNEQFF; DNA: TGTGCCAGCAGCTTAGAAGGCCGAAGGGACTCCTACAATGAGCAGTTCTTC
J: TRBJ1-6; size: -; D: TRBD1; V: TRBV3-1/TRBV3-2; CDR3: CASSGTGASPLHF; DNA: TGTGCCAGCAGCGGGACAGGGGCTTCACCCCTCCACTTT
J: TRBJ1-2; size: -; D: TRBD1; V: TRBV4-1; CDR3: CASSIVYRGRGGYTF; DNA: TGCGCCAGCAGCATAGTCTACAGGGGGCGCGGGGGCTACACCTTC
J: TRBJ2-4; size: -; D: TRBD1; V: TRBV6-5; CDR3: CASSFGTGENIQYF; DNA: TGTGCCAGCAGTTTCGGGACAGGGGAAAACATTCAGTACTTC
J: TRBJ1-2; size: -; D: -; V: TRBV4-1; CDR3: CASSGLGDAYGYTF; DNA: TGCGCCAGCAGCGGATTGGGGGACGCCTATGGCTACACCTTC
J: TRBJ2-1; size: -; D: -; V: TRBV2; CDR3: CASSATGYRYNEQFF; DNA: TGTGCCAGCAGTGCTACAGGGTATCGGTACAATGAGCAGTTCTTC
J: TRBJ1-4; size: -; D: TRBD1; V: TRBV5-8; CDR3: CASTLSGGQNEKLFF; DNA: TGTGCCAGCACTCTATCAGGGGGCCAAAATGAAAAACTGTTTTTT
J: TRBJ2-4; size: -; D: TRBD1; V: TRBV4-1; CDR3: CASSQDPGGPGLAKNIQYF; DNA: TGCGCCAGCAGCCAAGACCCAGGGGGTCCTGGGTTGGCCAAAAACATTCAGTACTTC
J: TRBJ2-1; size: -; D: -; V: TRBV29-1; CDR3: CSVSPTSSYNEQFF; DNA: TGCAGCGTTTCCCCGACTAGCTCCTACAATGAGCAGTTCTTC
J: TRBJ2-1; size: -; D: -; V: TRBV7-3; CDR3: CASSGGVLTYNEQFF; DNA: TGTGCCAGCAGCGGAGGGGTCCTCACGTACAATGAGCAGTTCTTC
J: TRBJ1-1; size: few; D: -; V: TRBV11-3; CDR3: CASSLRIGELNTEAFF; DNA: TGTGCCAGCAGCTTAAGGATTGGGGAATTGAACACTGAAGCTTTCTTT
J: TRBJ1-6; size: -; D: -; V: TRBV3-1/TRBV3-2; CDR3: CASRIQGNNSPLHF; DNA: TGTGCCAGCAGGATACAGGGAAATAATTCACCCCTCCACTTT
J: TRBJ2-5; size: -; D: TRBD2; V: TRBV14; CDR3: CASSYKLAGVQYF; DNA: TGTGCCAGCAGCTACAAACTAGCGGGGGTCCAGTACTTC
J: TRBJ1-6; size: large; D: -; V: TRBV19; CDR3: CASRVQGDNSPLHF; DNA: TGTGCCAGTAGGGTACAGGGAGATAATTCACCCCTCCACTTT
J: TRBJ1-2; size: -; D: -; V: TRBV15; CDR3: CATSPRGTNRIGYGYTF; DNA: TGTGCCACCAGCCCCCGAGGTACGAACAGGATTGGCTATGGCTACACCTTC
J: TRBJ2-1; size: -; D: -; V: TRBV6-5; CDR3: CASSYLGQTFYNEQFF; DNA: TGTGCCAGCAGCTACCTCGGACAGACGTTCTACAATGAGCAGTTCTTC
J: TRBJ1-1; size: -; D: -; V: TRBV6-5; CDR3: CASSYSMSPTEAFF; DNA: TGTGCCAGCAGTTACTCGATGAGCCCCACTGAAGCTTTCTTT
J: TRBJ1-2; size: -; D: -; V: TRBV2; CDR3: CASSEGERDGYTF; DNA: TGTGCCAGCAGTGAGGGTGAACGGGACGGCTACACCTTC